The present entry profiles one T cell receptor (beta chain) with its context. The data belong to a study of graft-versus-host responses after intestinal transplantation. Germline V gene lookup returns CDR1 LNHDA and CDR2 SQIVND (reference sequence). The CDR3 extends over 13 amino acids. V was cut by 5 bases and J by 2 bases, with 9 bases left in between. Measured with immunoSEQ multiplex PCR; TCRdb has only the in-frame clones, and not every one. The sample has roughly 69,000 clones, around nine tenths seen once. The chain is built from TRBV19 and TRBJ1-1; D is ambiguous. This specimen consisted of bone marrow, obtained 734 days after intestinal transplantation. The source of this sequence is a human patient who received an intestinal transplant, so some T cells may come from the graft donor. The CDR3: CASSWVPNTEAFF. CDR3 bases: TGTGCCAGTAGTTGGGTACCAAACACTGAAGCTTTCTTT.